The 7 T cell receptor beta chains below were found in one sample sequenced in a study of blood T cell repertoires in COVID-19. The data were produced by immunoSEQ multiplex PCR, yet TCRdb's version contains in-frame clones alone and is incomplete. The table records about 230,000 clones, approximately 85% of them present only once. The sample consisted of peripheral blood. The receptors were sampled from a man in his fifties with COVID-19, enrolled during active disease.

The V and J genes are TRBV6-5 and TRBJ1-4; no firm D call. V was clipped by 2 bases and J by 0 bases, with 4 bases between them. The germline gives CDR1 MNHEY, CDR2 SVGAGI. The CDR3 is made up of 14 amino acids. DNA for the CDR3: TGTGCCAGCAGTTACCGTTCAACTAATGAAAAACTGTTTTTT. Protein: CASSYRSTNEKLFF.

This chain joins TRBV5-4 and TRBJ2-3, with TRBD2 matching 7 bases. V was clipped by 1 base and J by 6 bases; unmatched bases: 2. CDR1 SGHNT and CDR2 YYREEE come from the germline V gene (reference sequence). This CDR3 spans 13 amino acids. CDR3 nucleotide sequence: TGTGCCAGCAGCTTGACTAGCGTCGATACGCAGTATTTT. Amino acids: CASSLTSVDTQYF.

This clone came up a few times. This sequence joins TRBV3-1 (or the pseudogene TRBV3-2) and TRBJ1-6; 9 nucleotides line up with TRBD1. The CDR3 is 15 residues long. V gave up 0 bases and J gave up 10 bases; unmatched junction bases: 4. The germline V gene encodes CDR1 LGHDT and CDR2 YNNKEL (reference sequence). CDR3 nucleotide sequence: TGTGCCAGCAGCCAAGAGGGACAGGGTGGGTCACCCCTCCACTTT. Amino acid sequence: CASSQEGQGGSPLHF.

The V and J genes are TRBV4-2 and TRBJ2-3, with 12 bases fitting TRBD2. CDR1 and CDR2 from the germline V gene are LGHNA and YNFKEQ. The junction had 7 bases not matched to a gene; V was cut back by 4 bases and J by 5 bases. The CDR3 length is 16 residues. The CDR3 coding sequence is TGTGCCAGCAGCCCCCCTAGCGGGGGGGCCGGAGATACGCAGTATTTT. This sequence encodes CASSPPSGGAGDTQYF.

This chain joins TRBV5-8 and TRBJ1-5, with 7 bases matching TRBD1. The CDR3 length is 17 residues. Trimming at V came to 3 bases and at J to 0 bases, leaving 9 bases not matched to a gene. CDR1 and CDR2 from the germline V gene are SGHTS and YDEGEE. The CDR3 bases are TGTGCCAGCAGCTACGCCCTACAGGGGTCTAGCAATCAGCCCCAGCATTTT. This translates into CASSYALQGSSNQPQHF.

This chain joins TRBV20-1 and TRBJ1-6; D might be TRBD1 (5 bases). V was clipped by 3 bases and J by 10 bases, with 19 bases between them. Germline V gene sequence: CDR1 DFQATT, CDR2 SNEGSKA (reference sequence). The CDR3 extends over 15 amino acids. CDR3 nucleotide sequence: TGCAGTGCTAGTTCTTATTCAGGGTTGTGGTCACCCCTCCACTTT. This encodes CSASSYSGLWSPLHF.

The chain links TRBV4-2 to TRBJ2-5; 9 bases fit TRBD2. Looked up from germline, CDR1 is LGHNA and CDR2 is YNFKEQ. This CDR3 has 16 amino acids. V was pared by 1 base and J by 5 bases, with 8 bases of the junction left unmatched. Here the CDR3 DNA reads TGTGCCAGCAGCCAAGCTCCTAGCGGGGTAGGGGAGACCCAGTACTTC. Amino acids: CASSQAPSGVGETQYF.